Following are 27 T cell receptor beta chains from one sample sequenced in a study of patients and donors after allogeneic stem cell transplantation. TCRdb passed the RT-PCR reads through MiXCR, listing each CDR3 protein once. Of 800,000 to 1,000,000 distinct CDR3 sequences detected, 18% appear once; the ten largest clones hold roughly 6%. Material: blood, either unsorted or a sorted T cell fraction (not recorded which). Source of these receptors: a human donor who was either an allogeneic HSCT recipient or a stem cell or donor lymphocyte infusion donor (not recorded which). It is not recorded whose cells these are; they may come from a transplant donor.

A few counts support this clonotype. This rearrangement joins TRBV20-1 to TRBJ1-1; weak D call: TRBD1 (6 bases). The germline CDR1 and CDR2 sequences are DFQATT and SNEGSKA (reference sequence). The CDR3 consists of 11 residues. V was clipped by 5 bases and J by 11 bases, with 15 bases between them. The CDR3 DNA reads as TGCAGTGCTCGAGGAAAGGGGGAGGCTTTCTTT. Translated: CSARGKGEAFF.

The table lists this clonotype with a few counts. The chain uses TRBV20-1 and TRBJ2-1; D is possibly TRBD1 (6 bases). Germline assignment: CDR1 DFQATT and CDR2 SNEGSKA (reference sequence). This CDR3 has 14 residues. Trimming took off 0 bases at V and 6 bases at J, with 12 bases between the two ends. DNA of the CDR3: TGCAGTGCTAGAGATGTGCGCAGGGGCAATGAGCAGTTCTTC. Protein: CSARDVRRGNEQFF.

The chain recombines TRBV28 with TRBJ2-3, with TRBD2 matching over 7 bases. J lost 4 bases, V lost 8 bases, and 3 bases had no gene match. The CDR3 length is 12 residues. Germline loops: CDR1 MDHEN, CDR2 SYDVKM. As DNA, the CDR3 is TGTGCCAGCCGCCGGGGGGCAGATACGCAGTATTTT. This sequence encodes CASRRGADTQYF.

The chain is built from TRBV20-1 and TRBJ1-1; D not certain. Trimming took 0 bases from V and 0 from J, leaving 11 bases between them. Per germline, CDR1 DFQATT and CDR2 SNEGSKA (reference sequence). The CDR3 has 15 residues. The CDR3 nucleotides are TGCAGTGCTAGAGATCCTCGAGGTATGAACACTGAAGCTTTCTTT. Translated: CSARDPRGMNTEAFF.

This clonotype was counted between two and nine times. The rearrangement uses TRBV2 and TRBJ1-6; possible D gene TRBD1, 6 bases. The CDR3 is made up of 15 amino acids. CDR1 is SNHLY, CDR2 FYNNEI, per germline. Deletions cut 6 bases from V and 6 bases from J, with 15 bases between. The CDR3 DNA reads as TGTGCCAGCAGAGAGCCCGGGACAAGTAATTCACCCCTCCACTTT. Translating it yields CASREPGTSNSPLHF.

This clonotype was seen repeatedly, ten times or more. The chain couples TRBV29-1 to TRBJ2-7; D may be TRBD1 (7 bases). CDR1 SQVTM and CDR2 ANQGSEA come from the germline V gene. CDR3 length: 13 residues. V lost 6 bases to trimming and J lost 3 bases, with 15 bases between them. CDR3 bases: TGCAGCGTAGGAGGGACAGCCATCTACGAGCAGTACTTC. Translation: CSVGGTAIYEQYF.

The table lists this clonotype with a few counts. The chain links TRBV20-1 to TRBJ2-3; 11 bases align to TRBD2. Germline V gene data show CDR1 as DFQATT and CDR2 as SNEGSKA (reference sequence). The CDR3 runs 14 residues. J was trimmed by 4 bases and V by 3 bases; bases with no gene match: 3. The CDR3 DNA follows: TGCAGTGCTAGGACTAGCGGGACCCCAGATACGCAGTATTTT. This encodes CSARTSGTPDTQYF.

The V call is TRBV4-3, the J call TRBJ1-4; 7 nucleotides line up with TRBD1. V shed 4 bases, J shed 8 bases, and the junction held 10 bases outside the gene matches. This CDR3 contains 15 residues. The V gene's germline CDR1 is LGHNA and CDR2 YSLEER. CDR3 DNA: TGCGCCAGCAGCCCACGGGAGGGGGCGGGAGAAAAACTGTTTTTT. Amino acids: CASSPREGAGEKLFF.

The table lists this clonotype with many counts. This chain uses TRBV20-1 with TRBJ1-2; TRBD1 agrees at 9 bases. Per the germline V gene, CDR1 is DFQATT and CDR2 is SNEGSKA (reference sequence). Trimming took 5 bases from V and 4 from J; bases not matched to a gene: 11. The CDR3 is made up of 15 amino acids. CDR3 sequence: CSAEHTGQGVYGYTF. The CDR3 DNA reads as TGCAGTGCTGAACATACGGGACAGGGTGTCTATGGCTACACCTTC.

There are a few counts of this clonotype. V is TRBV12-3 or TRBV12-4 and J is TRBJ1-3; D gene uncertain. The CDR3 is 14 residues long. Trimming removed 3 bases from V and 1 base from J, with 7 bases in between. The CDR3 DNA follows: TGTGCCAGCAGTTTGGTACATTCTGGAAACACCATATATTTT. As protein: CASSLVHSGNTIYF.

There are a few counts of this clonotype. The V gene is TRBV4-1, the J gene TRBJ1-5; no reliable D call. From germline, CDR1 is MGHRA and CDR2 YSYEKL. The CDR3 is 14 residues long. Trimming left V 1 base short and J 7 bases short, with 11 bases between. The CDR3 sequence is CASSQVQVGQPQHF. The CDR3 nucleotides read TGCGCCAGCAGCCAAGTGCAGGTAGGGCAGCCCCAGCATTTT.

The rearrangement joins TRBV11-2 to TRBJ2-6; a weak D match, TRBD2 (6 bases). This CDR3 contains 15 residues. The V and J ends lost 5 bases and 2 bases respectively, with 10 bases between them. Looked up from germline, CDR1 is SGHAT and CDR2 is FQNNGV. CDR3 sequence (DNA): TGTGCCAGCAGCCACGGAGGGCCTGGGGCCAACGTCCTGACTTTC. Translation: CASSHGGPGANVLTF.

This clonotype turned up a few times. The chain joins TRBV10-3 to TRBJ1-2; D is uncertain. There are 13 residues in the CDR3. The V gene's germline CDR1 is ENHRY and CDR2 SYGVKD. V dropped 0 bases and J dropped 5 bases, with 7 bases sitting between them. In DNA, the CDR3 is TGTGCCATCAGTGAGTCAACGGATTATGGCTACACCTTC. Translation gives CAISESTDYGYTF.

The chain has TRBV7-3 and TRBJ1-2; D unclear. CDR1 is SGHTA and CDR2 is FQGTGA in the germline V gene. CDR3 length equals 15 residues. The V gene lost 0 bases and the J gene lost 10 bases, with 18 bases spanning the gap. The chain's CDR3 is CASSLTGGETKAYTF. CDR3 DNA: TGTGCCAGCAGCTTAACTGGCGGAGAGACGAAAGCCTACACCTTC.

This clonotype was seen more than once but under ten times. The chain combines TRBV6-1 with TRBJ2-2; 7 nucleotides align to TRBD2. The germline V gene encodes CDR1 MNHNS and CDR2 SASEGT. CDR3 length: 14 amino acids. V dropped 5 bases and J dropped 3; count of bases not matched to a gene: 3. The CDR3 bases are TGTGCCAGCAGTCGGACTAGATACACCGGGGAGCTGTTTTTT. It yields the protein CASSRTRYTGELFF.

Only a few counts were recorded for this clonotype. The rearrangement uses TRBV7-9 and TRBJ1-2; tentative D call: TRBD1 (6 bases). Deletions cut 5 bases from V and 4 bases from J, with 11 bases between. CDR1 is SEHNR and CDR2 is FQNEAQ in the germline V gene (reference sequence). This CDR3 contains 13 residues. This CDR3 is CASSAQGFYGYTF. The CDR3 nucleotides are TGTGCCAGCAGCGCACAGGGTTTCTATGGCTACACCTTC. Supplemented by reference TRBV7-9 and TRBJ1-2, the full variable domain reads DTGVSQNPRHKITKRGQNVTFRCDPISEHNRLYWYRQTLGQGPEFLTYFQNEAQLEKSRLLSDRFSAERPKGSFSTLEIQRTEQGDSAMYLCASSAQGFYGYTFGSGTRLTVV.

The sample holds a few counts of this clonotype. V gene TRBV29-1 combines with J gene TRBJ1-1; TRBD1 is a possible D gene (6 bases). The germline CDR1 and CDR2 sequences are SQVTM and ANQGSEA. V lost 6 bases, J lost 4 bases, and 12 bases lay in between. The CDR3 consists of 12 residues. In DNA, the CDR3 is TGCAGCGTAGATACAGGGTCCACTGAAGCTTTCTTT. Its protein product is CSVDTGSTEAFF.

The rearrangement uses TRBV12-3 or TRBV12-4 and TRBJ2-3; 7 bases align to TRBD2. CDR3 length equals 15 residues. Trimming removed 3 bases from V and 0 bases from J; junction bases left unmatched: 3. The CDR3: CASSFLGGSTDTQYF. The CDR3 bases are TGTGCCAGCAGTTTCCTCGGGGGGAGCACAGATACGCAGTATTTT.

V is TRBV20-1 and J is TRBJ2-7; 7 positions agree with TRBD2. V shed 0 bases and J 4 bases; nucleotides not matched to a gene: 3. Germline CDR1 and CDR2: DFQATT and SNEGSKA (reference sequence). CDR3 size: 13 residues. CDR3 sequence (DNA): TGCAGTGCTAGAGACCAGGGACTATACGAGCAGTACTTC. Translating gives CSARDQGLYEQYF.

This clonotype has just a few counts. CDR3 in amino acids: CSAGGAGGGTHGELFF. The CDR3 DNA reads TGCAGTGCTGGGGGAGCTGGCGGGGGGACCCACGGGGAGCTGTTTTTT. The V and J genes are TRBV20-1 and TRBJ2-2; 8 bases are a match to TRBD2. This CDR3 has 16 amino acids. V dropped 5 bases and J dropped 7; count of bases not matched to a gene: 15. The germline V gene has CDR1 DFQATT and CDR2 SNEGSKA (reference sequence).

This chain joins TRBV30 and TRBJ2-2; TRBD1 matches 7 bases. Germline CDR1 is GTSNPN and CDR2 is SVGIG (reference sequence). The CDR3 spans 15 residues. The trim removed 2 bases at V and 5 bases at J, leaving 8 bases unmatched. CDR3 amino acids: CAWSSGTASTGELFF. Written as DNA, the CDR3 is TGTGCCTGGAGTTCCGGGACAGCTTCAACCGGGGAGCTGTTTTTT. Using reference TRBV30 and TRBJ2-2 for the parts outside the CDR3, the full variable domain is SQTIHQWPATLVQPVGSPLSLECTVEGTSNPNLYWYRQAAGRGLQLLFYSVGIGQISSEVPQNLSASRPQDRQFILSSKKLLLSDSGFYLCAWSSGTASTGELFFGEGSRLTVL.

The CDR3 region is CASSYGQDRRSQHF. The CDR3 DNA follows: TGTGCCAGCAGTTACGGTCAGGATCGCCGTTCCCAGCATTTT. J is TRBJ1-5 and V is TRBV6-2 or TRBV6-3, with D unclear. V was clipped by 2 bases and J by 11 bases, with 16 bases between them. The CDR3 is made up of 14 amino acids. CDR1 is MNHEY, CDR2 SVGEGT, per germline.

The chain has TRBV12-3 or TRBV12-4 and TRBJ2-7, with D possibly matching TRBD1 (5 bases). This CDR3 region has 13 residues. V was shortened by 6 bases and J by 1 base, with 10 bases between the two germline ends. Written as DNA, the CDR3 is TGTGCCAGCAGACAAGACAGATCCTACGAGCAGTACTTC. The encoded protein is CASRQDRSYEQYF.

This clonotype was seen more than once but under ten times. The chain is built from TRBV6-1 and TRBJ1-5, with no clear D. V dropped 8 bases and J dropped 4 bases, with 15 bases sitting between them. Germline CDR1 is MNHNS and CDR2 is SASEGT. The CDR3 sequence is 14 residues long. The CDR3 DNA sequence: TGTGCCAGCGGGGATAGGTCGGGGAATCAGCCCCAGCATTTT. This sequence encodes CASGDRSGNQPQHF.

The chain recombines TRBV30 with TRBJ2-1, with TRBD2 matching over 10 bases. Germline V gene sequence: CDR1 GTSNPN, CDR2 SVGIG (reference sequence). With 1 base clipped from V and 6 bases from J, the junction kept 9 bases outside the gene matches. The CDR3 loop spans 16 amino acids. The CDR3 sequence: CAWSETSGKGGNEQFF. The DNA of the CDR3 is TGTGCCTGGAGTGAAACTAGCGGGAAAGGGGGCAATGAGCAGTTCTTC.

This clonotype was recorded many times. The chain couples TRBV29-1 to TRBJ1-1; TRBD1 might be the D (5 bases). Per germline, CDR1 SQVTM and CDR2 ANQGSEA. The CDR3 loop spans 12 amino acids. Between the trimmed V and J ends, which lost 5 bases and 2 bases, there was a span of 9 bases. In DNA form, the CDR3 reads TGCAGCGTTCGACAGACTAACACTGAAGCTTTCTTT. It translates to CSVRQTNTEAFF.

The chain uses TRBV20-1 and TRBJ2-7; 7 bases align to TRBD1. J was trimmed by 4 bases and V by 5 bases; bases with no gene match: 17. The CDR3 runs to 16 residues. CDR1 and CDR2 (germline): DFQATT, SNEGSKA (reference sequence). The CDR3 nucleotides are TGCAGTGCTGTGGCCGGGACAGTGAAACAGCTGTACGAGCAGTACTTC. Translation gives CSAVAGTVKQLYEQYF.